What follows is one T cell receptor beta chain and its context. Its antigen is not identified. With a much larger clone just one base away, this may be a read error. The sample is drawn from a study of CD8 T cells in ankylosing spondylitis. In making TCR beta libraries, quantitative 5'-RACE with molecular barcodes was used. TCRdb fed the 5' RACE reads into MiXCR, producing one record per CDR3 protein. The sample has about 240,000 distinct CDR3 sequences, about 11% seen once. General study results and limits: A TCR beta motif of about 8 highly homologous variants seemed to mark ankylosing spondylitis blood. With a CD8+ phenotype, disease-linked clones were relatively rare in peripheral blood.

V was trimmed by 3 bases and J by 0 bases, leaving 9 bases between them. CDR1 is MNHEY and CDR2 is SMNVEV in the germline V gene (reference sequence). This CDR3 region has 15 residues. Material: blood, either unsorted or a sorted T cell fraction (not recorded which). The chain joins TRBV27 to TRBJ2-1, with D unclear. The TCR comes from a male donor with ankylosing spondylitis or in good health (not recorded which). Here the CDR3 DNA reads TGTGCCAGCAGTTTGCGCAGGACCTCCTACAATGAGCAGTTCTTC. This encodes CASSLRRTSYNEQFF.